These T cell receptor beta chains were read from a single sample in a study of T-cell reconstitution after alpha-beta-depleted transplantation in children. TCRdb fed the PCR reads into MiXCR, producing one record per CDR3 protein. The table records more than 150,000 distinct CDR3 sequences, 6% to 7% of them present only once. The source was PBMCs from the stem cell graft donor, collected from the stem cell graft. These TCRs come from a human donor who donated a stem cell graft to a child with Wiskott-Aldrich syndrome. The CDR3 runs from the conserved cysteine through the conserved F or W. Each record gives: J gene, V gene, clone size, D gene, CDR3 protein, CDR3 DNA. D genes are given only for firm matches. Expanded clones get a size class; other rows say once, few or many, or leave the size out.

TRBJ1-3 | TRBV20-1 | few | - | CSARDGGGNTIYF | TGCAGTGCTAGAGATGGTGGGGGAAACACCATATATTTT
TRBJ2-5 | TRBV29-1 | few | - | CSVAFGVSETQYF | TGCAGCGTTGCCTTTGGGGTATCGGAGACCCAGTACTTC
TRBJ2-2 | TRBV5-1 | - | TRBD1 | CASSPGTGGPGELFF | TGCGCCAGCAGCCCCGGGACAGGGGGCCCCGGGGAGCTGTTTTTT
TRBJ2-3 | TRBV12-3/TRBV12-4 | many | - | CASSFDAGDTQYF | TGTGCCAGCAGTTTTGACGCGGGGGATACGCAGTATTTT
TRBJ2-3 | TRBV11-2 | many | - | CASSLDGRADTQYF | TGTGCCAGCAGCTTAGACGGAAGGGCAGATACGCAGTATTTT
TRBJ1-1 | TRBV12-3/TRBV12-4 | many | - | CASSLSTGTGEAFF | TGTGCCAGCAGTTTAAGTACGGGGACCGGTGAAGCTTTCTTT
TRBJ2-1 | TRBV9 | many | - | CASSVGGGTAEQFF | TGTGCCAGCAGCGTAGGGGGAGGGACAGCTGAGCAGTTCTTC
TRBJ2-3 | TRBV6-5 | many | - | CASSYFIDRNTDTQYF | TGTGCCAGCAGTTACTTTATTGACAGAAACACAGATACGCAGTATTTT
TRBJ1-2 | TRBV12-3/TRBV12-4 | many | - | CASSTDLITRLF | TGTGCCAGCAGTACCGACCTAATAACCCGCCTCTTC
TRBJ2-2 | TRBV5-1 | few | - | CASSLRVGGPNTGELFF | TGCGCCAGCAGCCTCAGGGTGGGGGGACCGAACACCGGGGAGCTGTTTTTT
TRBJ2-7 | TRBV10-2 | few | TRBD1 | CASRGGQGLYEQYF | TGCGCCAGCCGCGGTGGACAGGGCCTCTACGAGCAGTACTTC
TRBJ2-7 | TRBV12-3/TRBV12-4 | many | - | CASTNPTSSYEQYF | TGTGCCAGCACCAACCCCACATCTTCCTACGAGCAGTACTTC
TRBJ2-7 | TRBV30 | many | TRBD2 | CAWSVSGSLPEQYF | TGTGCCTGGAGTGTAAGCGGGAGTCTCCCCGAGCAGTACTTC
TRBJ2-4 | TRBV3-1 | many | - | CASSLRGRWGNIQYF | TGTGCCAGCAGCCTACGAGGACGGTGGGGCAACATTCAGTACTTC
TRBJ2-7 | TRBV6-5 | many | - | CASSPQGRPEQYF | TGTGCCAGCAGTCCCCAGGGGCGGCCCGAGCAGTACTTC
TRBJ2-7 | TRBV12-3/TRBV12-4 | many | - | CASRALTDEQYF | TGTGCCAGCAGGGCATTGACGGACGAGCAGTACTTC
TRBJ2-7 | TRBV29-1 | many | - | CSVGHRSSYEQYF | TGCAGCGTAGGACACCGCAGCTCCTACGAGCAGTACTTC
TRBJ1-1 | TRBV7-9 | many | - | CASSLGMGNTEAFF | TGTGCCAGCAGCTTAGGTATGGGGAACACTGAAGCTTTCTTT
TRBJ2-5 | TRBV7-2 | - | TRBD2 | CASSPRLAARQETQYF | TGTGCCAGCAGCCCACGACTAGCGGCCCGACAAGAGACCCAGTACTTC
TRBJ2-3 | TRBV24-1 | many | - | CATSDTSLAASTDTQYF | TGTGCCACCAGTGATACCTCACTAGCAGCTAGCACAGATACGCAGTATTTT
TRBJ2-5 | TRBV20-1 | many | TRBD2 | CSAEGLAVETQYF | TGCAGTGCGGAGGGACTAGCGGTAGAGACCCAGTACTTC
TRBJ1-2 | TRBV29-1 | many | TRBD1 | CSVGRQGKLYGYTF | TGCAGCGTTGGACGACAGGGAAAACTCTATGGCTACACCTTC
TRBJ2-2 | TRBV6-4 | medium-sized | - | CASSDRDTGELFF | TGTGCCAGCAGTGACAGGGACACCGGGGAGCTGTTTTTT
TRBJ2-1 | TRBV24-1 | many | TRBD2 | CATSDLNPGGEQFF | TGTGCCACCAGTGATTTGAATCCGGGGGGTGAGCAGTTCTTC
TRBJ2-1 | TRBV10-3 | many | - | CAITGVPYNEQFF | TGTGCCATCACAGGGGTACCCTACAATGAGCAGTTCTTC
TRBJ2-3 | TRBV20-1 | many | - | CSARTGPPGDTQYF | TGCAGTGCTAGAACCGGGCCGCCGGGAGATACGCAGTATTTT
TRBJ1-2 | TRBV20-1 | many | - | CSAKTDNRYGYTF | TGCAGTGCGAAGACAGACAATCGATATGGCTACACCTTC
TRBJ2-1 | TRBV4-3 | many | TRBD2 | CASSQDPAGGRGEQFF | TGCGCCAGCAGCCAAGATCCAGCGGGAGGGAGGGGTGAGCAGTTCTTC
TRBJ2-3 | TRBV20-1 | few | TRBD1 | CSYRGQVDTQYF | TGCAGCTACAGGGGGCAGGTGGATACGCAGTATTTT